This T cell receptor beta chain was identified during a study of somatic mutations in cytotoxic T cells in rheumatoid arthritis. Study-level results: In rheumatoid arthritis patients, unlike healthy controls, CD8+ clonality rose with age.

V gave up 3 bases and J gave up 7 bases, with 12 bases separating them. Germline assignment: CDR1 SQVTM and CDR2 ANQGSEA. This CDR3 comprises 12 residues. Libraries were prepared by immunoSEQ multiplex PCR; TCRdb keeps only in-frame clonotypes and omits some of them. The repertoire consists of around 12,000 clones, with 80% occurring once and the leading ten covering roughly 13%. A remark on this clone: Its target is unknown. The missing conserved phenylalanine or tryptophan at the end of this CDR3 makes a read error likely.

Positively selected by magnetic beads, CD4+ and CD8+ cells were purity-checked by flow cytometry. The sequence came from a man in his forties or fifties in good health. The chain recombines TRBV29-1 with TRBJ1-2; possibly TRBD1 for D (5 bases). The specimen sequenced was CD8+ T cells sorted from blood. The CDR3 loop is CSVDSRRGGYTL. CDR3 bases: TGCAGCGTTGACAGTAGGAGGGGTGGCTACACCCTC.